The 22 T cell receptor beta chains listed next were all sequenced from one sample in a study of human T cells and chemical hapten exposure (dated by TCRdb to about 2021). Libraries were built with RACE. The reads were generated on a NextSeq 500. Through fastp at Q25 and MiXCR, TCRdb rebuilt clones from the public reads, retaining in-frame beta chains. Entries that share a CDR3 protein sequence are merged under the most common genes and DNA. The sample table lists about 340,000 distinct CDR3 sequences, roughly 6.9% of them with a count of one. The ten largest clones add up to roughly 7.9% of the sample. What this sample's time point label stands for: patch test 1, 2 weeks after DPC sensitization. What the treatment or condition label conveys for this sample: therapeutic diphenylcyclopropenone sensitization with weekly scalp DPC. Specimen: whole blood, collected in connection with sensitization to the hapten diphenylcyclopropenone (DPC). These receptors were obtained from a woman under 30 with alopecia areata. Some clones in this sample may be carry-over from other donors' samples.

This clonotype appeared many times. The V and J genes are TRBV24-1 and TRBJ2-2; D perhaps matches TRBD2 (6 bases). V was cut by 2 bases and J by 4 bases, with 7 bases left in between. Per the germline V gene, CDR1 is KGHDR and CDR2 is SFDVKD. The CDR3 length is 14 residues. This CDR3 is CATSDWEVTGELFF. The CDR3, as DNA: TGTGCCACCAGTGATTGGGAGGTCACCGGGGAGCTGTTTTTT.

Here the CDR3 DNA reads TGTGCCAGCAGTTTACCCTCTAGCACAGATACGCAGTATTTT. Encoded protein: CASSLPSSTDTQYF. This chain links TRBV25-1 with TRBJ2-3; no firm D call. The CDR3 length is 14 residues. CDR1 and CDR2 (germline): MGHDK, SYGVNS. Trimming left V 5 bases short and J 0 bases short, with 9 bases between. The full variable domain, completed using reference TRBV25-1 and TRBJ2-3, is EADIYQTPRYLVIGTGKKITLECSQTMGHDKMYWYQQDPGMELHLIHYSYGVNSTEKGDLSSESTVSRIRTEHFPLTLESARPSHTSQYLCASSLPSSTDTQYFGPGTRLTVL.

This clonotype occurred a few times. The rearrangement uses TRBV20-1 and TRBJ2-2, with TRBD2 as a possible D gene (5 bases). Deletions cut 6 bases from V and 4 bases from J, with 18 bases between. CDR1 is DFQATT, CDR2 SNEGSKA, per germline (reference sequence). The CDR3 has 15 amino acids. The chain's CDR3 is CSAPLKGGGTGELFF. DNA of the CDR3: TGCAGTGCCCCCCTGAAAGGAGGAGGCACCGGGGAGCTGTTTTTT.

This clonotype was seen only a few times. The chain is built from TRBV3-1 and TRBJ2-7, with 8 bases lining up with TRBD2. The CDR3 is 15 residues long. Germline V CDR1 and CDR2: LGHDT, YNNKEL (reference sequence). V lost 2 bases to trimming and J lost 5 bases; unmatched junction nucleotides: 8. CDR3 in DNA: TGTGCCAGCAGCCAATTCGGACTAGCCACAAACGAGCAGTACTTC. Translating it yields CASSQFGLATNEQYF.

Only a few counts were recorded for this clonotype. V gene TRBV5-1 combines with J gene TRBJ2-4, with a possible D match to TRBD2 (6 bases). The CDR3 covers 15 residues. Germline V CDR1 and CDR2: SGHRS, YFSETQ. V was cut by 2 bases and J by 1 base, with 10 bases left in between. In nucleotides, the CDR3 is TGCGCCAGCAGCTTTTCTGGGAGGGCCAAAAACATTCAGTACTTC. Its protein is CASSFSGRAKNIQYF.

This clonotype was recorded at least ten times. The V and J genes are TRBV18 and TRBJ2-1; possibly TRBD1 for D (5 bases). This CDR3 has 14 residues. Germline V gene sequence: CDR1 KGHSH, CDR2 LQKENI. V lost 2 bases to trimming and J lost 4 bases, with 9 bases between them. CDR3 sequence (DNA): TGTGCCAGCTCACCAACAGGTTTTTACAATGAGCAGTTCTTC. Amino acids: CASSPTGFYNEQFF. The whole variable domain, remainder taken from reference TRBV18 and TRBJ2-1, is NAGVMQNPRHLVRRRGQEARLRCSPMKGHSHVYWYRQLPEEGLKFMVYLQKENIIDESGMPKERFSAEFPKEGPSILRIQQVVRGDSAAYFCASSPTGFYNEQFFGPGTRLTVL.

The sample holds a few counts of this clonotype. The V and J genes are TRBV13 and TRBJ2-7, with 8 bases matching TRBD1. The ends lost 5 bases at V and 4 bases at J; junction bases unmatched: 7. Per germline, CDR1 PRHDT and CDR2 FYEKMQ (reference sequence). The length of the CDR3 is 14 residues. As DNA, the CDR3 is TGTGCCAGCAGCCCCCCGGACAGGGTATACGAGCAGTACTTC. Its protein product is CASSPPDRVYEQYF.

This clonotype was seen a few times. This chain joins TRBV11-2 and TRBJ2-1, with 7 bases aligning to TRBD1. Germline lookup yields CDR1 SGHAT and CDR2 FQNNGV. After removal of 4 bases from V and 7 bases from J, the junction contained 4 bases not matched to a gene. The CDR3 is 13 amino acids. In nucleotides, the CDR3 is TGTGCCAGCAGCTCTCAACAGGGGAATGAGCAGTTCTTC. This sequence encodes CASSSQQGNEQFF.

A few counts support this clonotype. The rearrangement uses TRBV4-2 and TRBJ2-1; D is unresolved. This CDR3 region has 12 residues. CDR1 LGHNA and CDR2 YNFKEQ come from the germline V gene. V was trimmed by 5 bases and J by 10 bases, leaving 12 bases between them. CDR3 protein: CASSTETREQFF. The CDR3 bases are TGTGCCAGCAGCACTGAGACACGGGAGCAGTTCTTC.

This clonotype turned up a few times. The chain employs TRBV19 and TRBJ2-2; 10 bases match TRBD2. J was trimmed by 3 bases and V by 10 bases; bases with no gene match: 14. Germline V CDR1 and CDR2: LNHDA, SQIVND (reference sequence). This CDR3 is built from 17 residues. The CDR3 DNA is TGTGCCACCCGGGGGGGAGCGGGGGGGCACCACACCGGGGAGCTGTTTTTT. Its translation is CATRGGAGGHHTGELFF.

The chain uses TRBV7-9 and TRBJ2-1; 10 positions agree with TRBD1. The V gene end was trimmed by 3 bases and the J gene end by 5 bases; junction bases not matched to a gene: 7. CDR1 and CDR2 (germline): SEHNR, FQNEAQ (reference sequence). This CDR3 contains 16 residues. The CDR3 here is CASSFGWGQGHNEQFF. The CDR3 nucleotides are TGTGCCAGCAGCTTTGGATGGGGACAGGGGCACAATGAGCAGTTCTTC.

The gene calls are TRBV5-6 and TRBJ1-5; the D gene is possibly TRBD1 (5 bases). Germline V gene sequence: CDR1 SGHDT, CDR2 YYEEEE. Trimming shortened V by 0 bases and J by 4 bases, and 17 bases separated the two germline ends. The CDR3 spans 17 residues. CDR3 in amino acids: CASSLGRDESENQPQHF. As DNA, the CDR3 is TGTGCCAGCAGCTTGGGCAGGGACGAAAGCGAGAATCAGCCCCAGCATTTT.

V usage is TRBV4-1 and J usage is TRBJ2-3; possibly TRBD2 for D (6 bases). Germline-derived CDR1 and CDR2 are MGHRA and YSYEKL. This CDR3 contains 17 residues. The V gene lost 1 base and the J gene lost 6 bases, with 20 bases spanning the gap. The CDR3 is CASSQAGLHSLLDTQYF. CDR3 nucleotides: TGCGCCAGCAGCCAAGCTGGACTACATTCCTTACTCGATACGCAGTATTTT.

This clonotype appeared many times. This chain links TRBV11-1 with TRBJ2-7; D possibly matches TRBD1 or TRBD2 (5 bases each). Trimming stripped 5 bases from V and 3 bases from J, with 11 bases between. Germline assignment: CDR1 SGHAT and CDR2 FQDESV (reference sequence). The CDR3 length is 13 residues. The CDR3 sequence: CASSTGRIYEQYF. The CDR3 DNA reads TGTGCCAGCAGCACGGGACGTATCTACGAGCAGTACTTC.

Written as DNA, the CDR3 is TGTGCCAGCAGTTTAGGATTGGAGACCCAGTACTTC. Its protein product is CASSLGLETQYF. The genes are TRBV12-3 or TRBV12-4 and TRBJ2-5, with D uncertain. The CDR3 covers 12 residues. Trimming took 1 base from V and 5 from J, leaving 5 bases between them.

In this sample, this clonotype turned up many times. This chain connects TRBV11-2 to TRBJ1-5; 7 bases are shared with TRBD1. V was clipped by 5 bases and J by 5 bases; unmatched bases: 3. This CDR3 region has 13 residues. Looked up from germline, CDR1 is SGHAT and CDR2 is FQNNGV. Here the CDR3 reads CASSRDRDQPQHF. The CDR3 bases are TGTGCCAGCAGCCGCGACAGGGATCAGCCCCAGCATTTT.

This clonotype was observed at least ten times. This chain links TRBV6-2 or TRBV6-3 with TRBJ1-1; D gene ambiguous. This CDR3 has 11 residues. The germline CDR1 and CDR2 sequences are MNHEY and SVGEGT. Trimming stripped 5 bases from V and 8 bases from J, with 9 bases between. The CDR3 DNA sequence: TGTGCCAGCAGTCGAGGACCAGAAGCTTTCTTT. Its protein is CASSRGPEAFF.

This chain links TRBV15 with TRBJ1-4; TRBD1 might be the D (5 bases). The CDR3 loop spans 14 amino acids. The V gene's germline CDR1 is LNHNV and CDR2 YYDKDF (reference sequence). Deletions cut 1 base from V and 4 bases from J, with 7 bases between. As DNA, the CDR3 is TGTGCCACCAGCAGAGCTGGGGGTAATGAAAAACTGTTTTTT. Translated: CATSRAGGNEKLFF.

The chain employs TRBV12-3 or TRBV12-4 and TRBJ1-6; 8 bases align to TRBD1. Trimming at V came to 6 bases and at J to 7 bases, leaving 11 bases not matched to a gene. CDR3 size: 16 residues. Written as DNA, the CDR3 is TGTGCCAGCAGCCCCCGTGGTGGGACAGGAAATTCACCCCTCCACTTT. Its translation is CASSPRGGTGNSPLHF.

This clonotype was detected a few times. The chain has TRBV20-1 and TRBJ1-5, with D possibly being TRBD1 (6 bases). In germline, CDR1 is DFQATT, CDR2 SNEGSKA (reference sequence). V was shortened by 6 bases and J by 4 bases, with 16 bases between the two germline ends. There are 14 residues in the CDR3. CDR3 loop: CSAITGTLNQPQHF. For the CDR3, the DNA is TGCAGTGCCATTACCGGGACATTAAATCAGCCCCAGCATTTT.

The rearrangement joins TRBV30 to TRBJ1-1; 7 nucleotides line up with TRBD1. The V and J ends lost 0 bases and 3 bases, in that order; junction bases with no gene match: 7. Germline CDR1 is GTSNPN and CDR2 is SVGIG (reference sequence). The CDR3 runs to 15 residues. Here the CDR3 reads CAWSVLQGGDTEAFF. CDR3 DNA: TGTGCCTGGAGTGTACTCCAGGGGGGGGACACTGAAGCTTTCTTT. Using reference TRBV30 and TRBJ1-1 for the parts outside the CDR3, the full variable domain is SQTIHQWPATLVQPVGSPLSLECTVEGTSNPNLYWYRQAAGRGLQLLFYSVGIGQISSEVPQNLSASRPQDRQFILSSKKLLLSDSGFYLCAWSVLQGGDTEAFFGQGTRLTVV.

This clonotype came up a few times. This chain's CDR3 is CASSYRGTAAGRPQHF. CDR3 bases: TGTGCCAGCAGTTACCGAGGGACGGCCGCGGGCCGGCCCCAGCATTTT. The chain has TRBV6-2 or TRBV6-3 and TRBJ1-5, with D tentatively TRBD1 (5 bases). Germline V gene data show CDR1 as MNHEY and CDR2 as SVGEGT. This CDR3 spans 16 amino acids. Trimming left V 2 bases short and J 9 bases short, with 20 bases between.